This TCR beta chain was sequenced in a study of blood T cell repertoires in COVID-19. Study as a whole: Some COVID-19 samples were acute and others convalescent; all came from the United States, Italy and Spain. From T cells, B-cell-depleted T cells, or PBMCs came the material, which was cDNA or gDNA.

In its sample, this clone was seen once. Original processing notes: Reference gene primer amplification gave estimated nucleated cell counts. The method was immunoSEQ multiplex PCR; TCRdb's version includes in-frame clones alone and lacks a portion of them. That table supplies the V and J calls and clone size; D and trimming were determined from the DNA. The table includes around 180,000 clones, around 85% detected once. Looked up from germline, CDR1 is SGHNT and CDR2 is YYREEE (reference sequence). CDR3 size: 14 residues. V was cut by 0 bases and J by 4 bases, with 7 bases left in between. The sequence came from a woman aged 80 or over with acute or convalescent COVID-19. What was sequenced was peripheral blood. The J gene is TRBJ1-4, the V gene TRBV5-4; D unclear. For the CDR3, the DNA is TGTGCCAGCAGCTTGGGTCGGGGTAATGAAAAACTGTTTTTT. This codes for CASSLGRGNEKLFF.